The TCR beta chain under discussion was sequenced for a study of lymphopenia after photon versus proton radiotherapy. Findings and caveats of the study: Photon-treated patients lost naive T cells and TCR diversity; proton-treated stayed stable.

Only in-frame clones appear in the TCRdb table, and some are missing; sequencing was by immunoSEQ multiplex PCR. Of tens of thousands of clones detected, approximately 83% appear once; the ten largest clones hold more than 2%. Comment on this clone: Its antigen is unknown.

Trimming cost V 5 bases and J 4 bases, with 11 bases left between them. CDR3 length: 13 amino acids. Germline V lookup: CDR1 SGHTA, CDR2 FQGTGA. The sample in question was peripheral blood, obtained from a patient treated with photon-based radiotherapy. This TCR came from a man aged 35 to 55 with gastric cancer. The chain has TRBV7-3 and TRBJ1-1; D remains unclear. The CDR3 is CASSPRGRTEAFF. The CDR3 nucleotides are TGTGCCAGCAGCCCCCGAGGCCGCACTGAAGCTTTCTTT.